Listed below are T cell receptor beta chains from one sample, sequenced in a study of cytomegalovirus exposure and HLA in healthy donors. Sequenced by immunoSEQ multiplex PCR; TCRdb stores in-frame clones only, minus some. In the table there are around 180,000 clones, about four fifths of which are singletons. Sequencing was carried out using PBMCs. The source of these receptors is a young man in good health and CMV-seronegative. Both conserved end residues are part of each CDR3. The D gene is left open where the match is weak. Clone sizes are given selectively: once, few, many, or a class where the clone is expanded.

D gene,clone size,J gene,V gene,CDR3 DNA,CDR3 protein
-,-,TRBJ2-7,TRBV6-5,TGTGCCAGCAGCCCCACTCCGACGAGAGGCGAGCAGTACTTC,CASSPTPTRGEQYF
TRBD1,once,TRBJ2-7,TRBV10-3,TGTGCCATCAGTGAGTCCATAGACAGGGGGGTCTCCTACGAGCAGTACTTC,CAISESIDRGVSYEQYF
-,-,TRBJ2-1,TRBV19,TGTGCCAGTAGGCACCGGAATGAGCAGTTCTTC,CASRHRNEQFF
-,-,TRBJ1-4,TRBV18,TGTGCCAGCTCACCCTCGGGGAACAATGAAAAACTGTTTTTT,CASSPSGNNEKLFF
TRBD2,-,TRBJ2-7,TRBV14,TGTGCCAGCAGCCAATTCTCAGCGGGAGGGCTATACGAGCAGTACTTC,CASSQFSAGGLYEQYF
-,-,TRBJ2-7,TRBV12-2,TGTGCAAGTCGCTTCGGGACTGAGGACTCCTACGAGCAGTACTTC,CASRFGTEDSYEQYF
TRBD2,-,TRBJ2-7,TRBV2,TGTGCCAGCAGACGGACTAGCGGGAGTGGGGTTTCCTACGAGCAGTACTTC,CASRRTSGSGVSYEQYF
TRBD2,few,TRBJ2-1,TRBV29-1,TGCAGCGTTACTACTAGCGGGAATAGTGAGCAGTTCTTC,CSVTTSGNSEQFF
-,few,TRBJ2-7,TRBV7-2,TGTGCCAGCAGCTTAGACAGGGACACCTACGAGCAGTACTTC,CASSLDRDTYEQYF
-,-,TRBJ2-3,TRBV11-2,TGTGCCAGCAGCTTTACGTATCCGGGTATCACAGATACGCAGTATTTT,CASSFTYPGITDTQYF
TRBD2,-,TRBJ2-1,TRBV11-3,TGTGCCAGCAGCTTAGTGGCGGGAGGTGGCAATGAGCAGTTCTTC,CASSLVAGGGNEQFF